The present TCR beta chain was sequenced within a study of identical twins. Study-level findings and limits: With abundant cord blood beta clonotypes, insertions were fewer; memory repertoires showed no such pattern. Zero-insertion analyses could be partly confounded by invariant MAIT and iNKT cells.

Remarks on this clonotype: Its antigen is unknown.

TCRdb redid the calling of the 5' RACE reads with MiXCR, one entry per CDR3 protein. The sample has about 700,000 distinct CDR3 sequences, approximately 9% seen once. The same specimen was also included in a second study, on yellow fever vaccine responses in identical twins.

This sequence was found in a woman between 18 and 29 years old in good health. The sample taken for sequencing was PBMCs.

DNA for the CDR3: TGTGCCAGCAGCCAGGGGCGTATCTACGAGCAGTACTTC. Amino acid sequence: CASSQGRIYEQYF. The rearrangement uses TRBV11-2 and TRBJ2-7, with TRBD1 as a possible D gene (6 bases). Trimming left V 5 bases short and J 3 bases short, with 11 bases between. The germline CDR1 and CDR2 sequences are SGHAT and FQNNGV. The CDR3 spans 13 residues.